This note documents a single T cell receptor beta chain sequence. This clone's antigen is unknown. Base qualities were left out, and no much larger clone turns up one base away. This sample is part of a study of blood T cell repertoires in COVID-19 (dated by TCRdb to about 2020). Describing the broader study: Samples from collaborators originated in the United States, Italy and Spain and spanned both the acute and convalescent phases of COVID-19. The repertoires were released in a freely available public database meant as a resource for research on the immune response to SARS-CoV-2. Where HLA class I and class II types were available, the types were taken from metadata supplied by the sample provider, not from assay-based typing. Sample metadata almost always included a de-identified subject ID, COVID-19 status, age in years and sex. The samples were drawn from two sources: the first 160 participants of the ongoing ImmuneRACE study, and 950 to 1,500 subjects contributed by 6 global collaborators. The dataset comprised deeply sampled blood TCRbeta repertoires from subjects exposed to, actively infected with, or recovered from COVID-19. The prospective study material was composed of cDNA or gDNA derived from T cells, B-cell-depleted T cells, or PBMCs.

The research as a whole found: The amount of clinical and demographic metadata varied by source and participant and was provided uncurated.

The junction shows trimming of 0 bases on V and 1 base on J, and the gene matches do not reach 11 bases of it. CDR1 and CDR2 are read off the germline V gene as SGDLS and YYNGEE. Including cysteine and phenylalanine, the CDR3 has 18 amino acids. Only the CDR3 part of the read is kept: 54 bases, read in frame from the first base. Participants in the prospective study were enrolled through a virtual design, were aged roughly 18 to 100 years, and lived in roughly 24 United States geographic areas. In the prospective study, participants were assigned to cohorts based on the clinical history participants reported in a screening survey and a study questionnaire. ImmuneRACE Cohort 3 recovered participants were defined by two consecutive negative NP/OP PCR tests, healthcare professional clearance, or symptom resolution. In the prospective study, whole blood, serum and a nasopharyngeal or oropharyngeal swab were collected from each participant by mobile phlebotomists. Additional blood draws and questionnaires over an approximately two-month period could optionally be provided by prospective study participants. Blood samples from the prospective study were shipped frozen or at room temperature prior to DNA extraction.

The immunoSEQ Assay, a bias-controlled multiplex PCR, was used to amplify TCRbeta CDR3 regions from genomic DNA. In the paper's pipeline: The number of nucleated cells in each sample was estimated from the amplification of reference gene primers within the assay. To quantify the absolute abundance of each unique TCRbeta CDR3 rearrangement, sequence reads were collapsed and filtered. Productive Simpson clonality was computed per sample as the square root of Simpson's diversity index over productive rearrangements. The source is immuneACCESS, and TCRdb retained only in-frame sequences with V and J called. Part of the clones is not carried over; for the studies checked, unresolved V genes explain less than half of this, and the remainder is unexplained. That table furnishes V, J and clone size, whereas the DNA furnished D and trimming. Within this sample are hundreds of thousands of clones, with 88% of them counted one time only. The ten largest clones take up approximately 1% of the sample.

The sample comprised PBMCs or T cells enriched from blood (not recorded which). The TCR comes from a woman in her 30s who had recovered from COVID-19. Recombination linked TRBV9 to TRBJ2-3, with 7 junctional bases fitting TRBD2. The CDR3 has the sequence CASSVVGSGTGGTDTQYF. The bases read TGTGCCAGCAGCGTAGTAGGGAGCGGGACGGGAGGCACAGATACGCAGTATTTT.